This T cell receptor (beta chain) was observed in a study of radiation and T cells in renal cell carcinoma. The overall study: Nephrectomy followed 15 Gy stereotactic body radiation by 4 weeks.

Time point given: baseline pretreatment blood. The treatment was: 15 Gy SBRT to primary tumor, nephrectomy 4 weeks later. After SBRT, blood was collected at 2 and 4 weeks, plus baseline. The patient's renal cell carcinoma had clear cell pathology. The assay was immunoSEQ multiplex PCR, and TCRdb's table has in-frame clones only and misses some. This table holds 130,000 or so clones, around four fifths found once. Study observations and caveats: Top tumor clonotypes rose in blood 2 weeks post-radiation, then contracted.

CDR3 length equals 14 residues. Trimming left V 3 bases short and J 4 bases short, with 10 bases between. Per germline, CDR1 SGHKS and CDR2 YYEKEE (reference sequence). Points on this clone: Its antigen is as yet unknown.

The sample was blood, taken from a patient whose treatment included radiotherapy and nephrectomy. This sequence joins TRBV5-5 and TRBJ1-4, with D maybe TRBD1 (5 bases). This TCR came from a woman in her fifties or sixties with renal cell carcinoma. This CDR3 reads CASSSVGGNEKLFF. CDR3 DNA sequence: TGTGCCAGCAGCTCAGTTGGGGGTAATGAAAAACTGTTTTTT.